These 3 T cell receptor beta chains came from one sample sequenced in a study of CD4 and CD8 cells across lung adenocarcinoma regions (dated by TCRdb to the late 2010s). Library preparation was by PCR. Sequencing took place on a HiSeq X Ten. The public sequencing data were trimmed at Q25 with fastp and processed into clonotypes with MiXCR by TCRdb, which kept only in-frame beta chains. Here each entry gathers all rows of one CDR3 protein and keeps the most common genes and DNA. The sample table shows roughly 13,000 distinct CDR3 sequences, and roughly 47% are seen once. 17% of the sample is held by the ten biggest clonotypes. Sample: CD4+ T cells from the center of a lung tumor. The cell subset or site label on this specimen signifies: tumor center region. Receptor source: a male donor with lung adenocarcinoma. The CD4 and CD8 labels of this study may be unreliable.

V usage is TRBV20-1 and J usage is TRBJ2-1; no reliable D call. The closer fit of TRBJ2-5 to the DNA end suggests the J call may be wrong. The germline V gene encodes CDR1 DFQATT and CDR2 SNEGSKA (reference sequence). The CDR3 contains 10 residues. CDR3 in amino acids: CSASGETQYF. CDR3 sequence (DNA): TGCAGTGCTAGTGGGGAGACCCAGTACTTC.

The table lists this clonotype with many counts. The chain is built from TRBV20-1 and TRBJ1-6; TRBD1 is a possible D gene (6 bases). Per the germline V gene, CDR1 is DFQATT and CDR2 is SNEGSKA (reference sequence). V was shortened by 3 bases and J by 5 bases, with 17 bases between the two germline ends. CDR3 length: 16 amino acids. Here the CDR3 reads CSARAHGTLDNSPLHF. The DNA of the CDR3 is TGCAGTGCTAGGGCCCACGGGACACTTGATAATTCACCCCTCCACTTT.

The chain joins TRBV27 to TRBJ2-4; no firm D call. CDR3 length equals 13 residues. V was trimmed by 1 base and J by 13 bases, leaving 14 bases between them. Germline V gene data show CDR1 as MNHEY and CDR2 as SMNVEV (reference sequence). In nucleotides, the CDR3 is TGTGCCAGCAGTTTATTCAACACAGATATGCAGTACTTC. Amino acids: CASSLFNTDMQYF.